The source of this T cell receptor beta chain is a study of blood T cell repertoires in COVID-19. Overall study: COVID-19 samples from acute and convalescent phases originated in the United States, Italy and Spain. Sample material is recorded as cDNA or gDNA derived from T cells, B-cell-depleted T cells, or PBMCs.

CDR3 length: 20 amino acids. Germline V gene data show CDR1 as SGHVS and CDR2 as FNYEAQ. The V gene end was trimmed by 2 bases and the J gene end by 3 bases; junction bases not matched to a gene: 18. This clone was counted a few times. Source study methods: Reference gene primer amplification in the assay estimated nucleated cell counts. Clones were sequenced by immunoSEQ multiplex PCR, and TCRdb holds only the in-frame ones, with some missing. D and trimming come from the DNA, and the V and J calls and clone size come from that table. The sample shows hundreds of thousands of clones, about 82% of them seen only once.

The rearrangement joins TRBV7-6 to TRBJ2-1; 8 nucleotides line up with TRBD1. The sequence was obtained from a man aged 45-65 years with COVID-19, enrolled during active disease. Sequenced material: peripheral blood. CDR3 sequence reads: CASSLRALDRVQKNYNEQFF. The DNA for the CDR3 is TGTGCCAGCAGCTTAAGAGCTCTGGACAGGGTCCAAAAAAACTACAATGAGCAGTTCTTC.